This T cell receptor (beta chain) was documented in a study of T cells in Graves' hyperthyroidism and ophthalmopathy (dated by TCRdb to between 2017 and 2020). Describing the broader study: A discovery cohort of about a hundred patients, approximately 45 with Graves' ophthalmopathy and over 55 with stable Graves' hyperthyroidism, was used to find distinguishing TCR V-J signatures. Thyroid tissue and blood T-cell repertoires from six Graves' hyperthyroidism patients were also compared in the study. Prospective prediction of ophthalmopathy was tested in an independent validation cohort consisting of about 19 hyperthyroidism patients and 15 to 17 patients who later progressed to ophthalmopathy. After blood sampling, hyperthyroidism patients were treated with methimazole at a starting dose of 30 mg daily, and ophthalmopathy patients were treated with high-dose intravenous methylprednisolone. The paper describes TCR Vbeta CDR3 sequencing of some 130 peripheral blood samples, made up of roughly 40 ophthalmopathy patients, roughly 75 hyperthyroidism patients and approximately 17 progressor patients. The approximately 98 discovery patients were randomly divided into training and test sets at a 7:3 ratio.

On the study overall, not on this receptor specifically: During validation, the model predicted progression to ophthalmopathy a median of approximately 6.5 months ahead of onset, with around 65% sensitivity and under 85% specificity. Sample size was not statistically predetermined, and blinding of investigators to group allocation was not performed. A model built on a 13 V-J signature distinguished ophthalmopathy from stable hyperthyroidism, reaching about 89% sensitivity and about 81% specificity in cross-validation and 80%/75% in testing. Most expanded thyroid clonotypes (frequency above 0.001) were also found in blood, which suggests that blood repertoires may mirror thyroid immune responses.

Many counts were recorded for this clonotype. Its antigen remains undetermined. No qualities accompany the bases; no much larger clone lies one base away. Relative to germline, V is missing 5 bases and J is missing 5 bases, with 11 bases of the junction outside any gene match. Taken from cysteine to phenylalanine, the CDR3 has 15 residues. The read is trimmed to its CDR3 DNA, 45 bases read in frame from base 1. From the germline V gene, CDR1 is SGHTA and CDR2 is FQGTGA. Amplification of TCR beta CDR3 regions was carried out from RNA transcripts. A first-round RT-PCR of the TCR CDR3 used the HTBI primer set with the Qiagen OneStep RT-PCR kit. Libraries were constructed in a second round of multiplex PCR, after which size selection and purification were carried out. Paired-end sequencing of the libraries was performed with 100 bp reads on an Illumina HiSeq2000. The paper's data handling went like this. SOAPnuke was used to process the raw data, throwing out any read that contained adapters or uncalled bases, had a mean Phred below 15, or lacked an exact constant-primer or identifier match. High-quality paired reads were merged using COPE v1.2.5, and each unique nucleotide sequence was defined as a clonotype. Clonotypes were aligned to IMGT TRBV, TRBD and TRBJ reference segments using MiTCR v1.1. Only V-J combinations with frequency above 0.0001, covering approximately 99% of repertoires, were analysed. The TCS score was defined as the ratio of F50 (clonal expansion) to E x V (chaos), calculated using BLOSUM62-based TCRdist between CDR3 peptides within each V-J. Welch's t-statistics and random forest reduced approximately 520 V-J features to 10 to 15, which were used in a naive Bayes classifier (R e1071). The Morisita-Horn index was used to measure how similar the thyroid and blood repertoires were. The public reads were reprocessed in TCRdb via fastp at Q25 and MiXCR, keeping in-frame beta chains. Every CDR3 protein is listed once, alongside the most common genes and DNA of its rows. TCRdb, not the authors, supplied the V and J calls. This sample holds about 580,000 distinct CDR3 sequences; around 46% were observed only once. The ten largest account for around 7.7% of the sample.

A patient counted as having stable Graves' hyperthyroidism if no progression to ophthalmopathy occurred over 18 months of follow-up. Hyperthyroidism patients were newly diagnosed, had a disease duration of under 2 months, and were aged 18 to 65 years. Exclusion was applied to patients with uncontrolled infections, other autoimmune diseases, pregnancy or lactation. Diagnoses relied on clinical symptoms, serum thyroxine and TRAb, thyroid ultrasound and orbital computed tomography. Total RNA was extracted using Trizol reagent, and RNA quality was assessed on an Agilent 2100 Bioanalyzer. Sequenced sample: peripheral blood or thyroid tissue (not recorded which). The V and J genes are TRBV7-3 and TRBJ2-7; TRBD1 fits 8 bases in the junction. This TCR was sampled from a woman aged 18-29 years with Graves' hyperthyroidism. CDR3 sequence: CASSPTGTGADEQYF. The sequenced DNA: TGTGCCAGCAGCCCGACCGGGACAGGCGCGGACGAGCAGTACTTC. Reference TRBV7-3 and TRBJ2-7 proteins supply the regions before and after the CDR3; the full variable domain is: GAGVSQTPSNKVTEKGKYVELRCDPISGHTALYWYRQSLGQGPEFLIYFQGTGAADDSGLPNDRFFAVRPEGSVSTLKIQRTERGDSAVYLCASSPTGTGADEQYFGPGTRLTVT.